What follows are 25 T cell receptor beta chains derived from one specimen sequenced in a study of blood T cell repertoires in COVID-19. Assay used: immunoSEQ multiplex PCR; TCRdb lists only in-frame clones, some missing. The sample includes about 200,000 clones, 86% of them seen just once. The sample consisted of PBMCs or T cells enriched from blood (not recorded which). Receptors were obtained from a woman aged 35 to 49 with acute COVID-19.

The genes are TRBV28 and TRBJ1-5, with D tentatively TRBD1 (5 bases). Germline CDR1 is MDHEN and CDR2 is SYDVKM. The CDR3 loop spans 14 amino acids. V gave up 5 bases and J gave up 0 bases, with 8 bases separating them. Written as DNA, the CDR3 is TGTGCCAGCAGTGGGGGGGGTAGCAATCAGCCCCAGCATTTT. It specifies CASSGGGSNQPQHF.

The CDR3 DNA follows: TGCGCCAGCAGCCAACGGCAAAGACAGCCTCTCTACTTC. This translates into CASSQRQRQPLYF. The chain joins TRBV4-3 to TRBJ2-7, with D perhaps TRBD1 (5 bases). The CDR3 is made up of 13 amino acids. Trimming pared 2 bases from V and 13 bases from J, leaving 18 bases between. Germline V gene data show CDR1 as LGHNA and CDR2 as YSLEER.

CDR3 nucleotides: TGTGCCAGTAGTCCTATTAATTGGGGACACCCGAACACCGGGGAGCTGTTTTTT. This translates into CASSPINWGHPNTGELFF. The chain uses TRBV19 and TRBJ2-2; D is perhaps TRBD1 (6 bases). This CDR3 is built from 18 residues. CDR1 and CDR2 from the germline V gene are LNHDA and SQIVND (reference sequence). V lost 5 bases to trimming and J lost 0 bases, with 19 bases between them.

Here the CDR3 reads CASSRTASGANVLTF. CDR3 bases: TGTGCCAGCAGCCGGACAGCCTCTGGGGCCAACGTCCTGACTTTC. The genes are TRBV2 and TRBJ2-6; a weak D match, TRBD1 (6 bases). CDR3 size: 15 residues. Germline V gene sequence: CDR1 SNHLY, CDR2 FYNNEI. The V and J ends lost 6 bases and 0 bases respectively, with 9 bases between them. Filled out from reference TRBV2 and TRBJ2-6, the complete variable domain reads EPEVTQTPSHQVTQMGQEVILRCVPISNHLYFYWYRQILGQKVEFLVSFYNNEISEKSEIFDDQFSVERPDGSNFTLKIRSTKLEDSAMYFCASSRTASGANVLTFGAGSRLTVL.

This clone was seen a single time. The chain employs TRBV18 and TRBJ2-2, with TRBD2 matching over 11 bases. V lost 6 bases, J lost 2 bases, and 5 bases stayed unmatched. There are 16 residues in the CDR3. Looked up from germline, CDR1 is KGHSH and CDR2 is LQKENI. CDR3 in DNA: TGTGCCAGCTCGCTTACTAGCGGGAGTAACACCGGGGAGCTGTTTTTT. Its protein product is CASSLTSGSNTGELFF.

The J gene is TRBJ1-3, the V gene TRBV29-1; a possible D gene is TRBD1 (5 bases). The CDR3 consists of 15 residues. CDR1 SQVTM and CDR2 ANQGSEA come from the germline V gene. V lost 0 bases and J 0 bases, leaving 9 bases between the germline ends. The CDR3 region has the DNA TGCAGCGTTGAAGAACAGGAGAGCTCTGGAAACACCATATATTTT. This sequence encodes CSVEEQESSGNTIYF.

The chain links TRBV7-9 to TRBJ1-1; D is possibly TRBD1 (6 bases). In germline, CDR1 is SEHNR, CDR2 FQNEAQ (reference sequence). Trimming cost V 4 bases and J 1 base, with 10 bases left between them. CDR3 size: 14 residues. CDR3 DNA sequence: TGTGCCAGCAGCTCTAGGGGGACGAACACTGAAGCTTTCTTT. It yields the protein CASSSRGTNTEAFF.

CDR3 bases: TGTGCCAGCAGCTCAGGCTCCTACAATGAGCAGTTCTTC. Protein sequence: CASSSGSYNEQFF. The J gene is TRBJ2-1, the V gene TRBV7-6; D remains ambiguous. This CDR3 has 13 amino acids. Germline V gene sequence: CDR1 SGHVS, CDR2 FNYEAQ. The V end lost 4 bases, the J end lost 0 bases, and 4 bases lay between the germline ends.

This clone was counted a few times. This sequence joins TRBV30 and TRBJ1-2, with TRBD1 as a possible D gene (5 bases). This CDR3 comprises 12 residues. The ends were cut back, 0 bases at V and 9 bases at J, with 11 bases in the middle. CDR1 GTSNPN and CDR2 SVGIG come from the germline V gene (reference sequence). As DNA, the CDR3 is TGTGCCTGGAGTGTATTCAGACAGCGCTACACCTTC. Its protein is CAWSVFRQRYTF. Based on the CDR3 plus reference TRBV30 and TRBJ1-2, the full variable domain is SQTIHQWPATLVQPVGSPLSLECTVEGTSNPNLYWYRQAAGRGLQLLFYSVGIGQISSEVPQNLSASRPQDRQFILSSKKLLLSDSGFYLCAWSVFRQRYTFGSGTRLTVV.

DNA for the CDR3: TGTGCCACCAGCAGAGATCCTACAGGCTCTGGGGCCAACGTCCTGACTTTC. Translated, it gives CATSRDPTGSGANVLTF. The chain couples TRBV15 to TRBJ2-6; TRBD1 might be the D (5 bases). V dropped 0 bases and J dropped 0 bases, with 9 bases sitting between them. From germline, CDR1 is LNHNV and CDR2 YYDKDF (reference sequence). The length of the CDR3 is 17 residues.

The DNA for the CDR3 is TGCGCCAGCAGCCGGGACACCTTTTACAATGAGCAGTTCTTC. Translating gives CASSRDTFYNEQFF. This sequence joins TRBV5-1 and TRBJ2-1, with D tentatively TRBD1 (6 bases). The germline V gene has CDR1 SGHRS and CDR2 YFSETQ. There are 14 residues in the CDR3. With 4 bases removed from V and 4 bases from J, the gap between germline ends came to 12 bases. Full variable domain (remainder filled in from reference TRBV5-1 and TRBJ2-1): KAGVTQTPRYLIKTRGQQVTLSCSPISGHRSVSWYQQTPGQGLQFLFEYFSETQRNKGNFPGRFSGRQFSNSRSEMNVSTLELGDSALYLCASSRDTFYNEQFFGPGTRLTVL.

The chain recombines TRBV24-1 with TRBJ2-5; D gene ambiguous. This CDR3 region has 11 residues. Trimming pared 6 bases from V and 4 bases from J, leaving 5 bases between. Germline lookup yields CDR1 KGHDR and CDR2 SFDVKD. CDR3 in DNA: TGTGCCACCAGTTATAGAGAGACCCAGTACTTC. Translation: CATSYRETQYF.

The CDR3 here is CASGAEPQHF. CDR3 bases: TGTGCCAGCGGGGCGGAGCCCCAGCATTTT. V gene TRBV28 combines with J gene TRBJ1-5; D is perhaps TRBD1 (5 bases). The V gene's germline CDR1 is MDHEN and CDR2 SYDVKM. The CDR3 is 10 amino acids. V was trimmed by 8 bases and J by 8 bases, leaving 7 bases between them.

This rearrangement joins TRBV12-3 or TRBV12-4 to TRBJ2-7; TRBD1 matches 8 bases. This CDR3 is 12 amino acids long. V shed 5 bases and J 6 bases; nucleotides not matched to a gene: 3. DNA of the CDR3: TGTGCCAGCAGTCCCGACAGGGGCGAGCAGTACTTC. Its translation is CASSPDRGEQYF.

The chain carries TRBV10-3 and TRBJ2-3, with 9 bases that match TRBD2. The CDR3 has 17 residues. V trimming: 10 bases; J trimming: 4 bases; junction bases outside the gene matches: 18. CDR1 and CDR2 (germline): ENHRY, SYGVKD. CDR3 sequence (DNA): TGTGCCACCGCAGTCCCCCCTACTAGCGGGCGATCAGATACGCAGTATTTT. Its translation is CATAVPPTSGRSDTQYF.

The J gene is TRBJ2-5, the V gene TRBV11-1; 11 bases map to TRBD1. Germline values: CDR1 SGHAT, CDR2 FQDESV (reference sequence). Germline trimming cut 5 bases from V and 7 bases from J; bases unmatched to any gene: 9. The CDR3 is 15 residues long. CDR3 amino acids: CASSPRTGGFGTQYF. The CDR3 nucleotides are TGTGCCAGCAGCCCGAGGACAGGGGGCTTTGGGACCCAGTACTTC.

The chain combines TRBV7-9 with TRBJ2-1, with TRBD1 as a possible D gene (5 bases). The V end was cut by 1 base, the J end by 12 bases, with 19 bases between. Germline V lookup: CDR1 SEHNR, CDR2 FQNEAQ (reference sequence). The CDR3 consists of 15 residues. The CDR3 DNA follows: TGTGCCAGCAGCTTAGTTGGCACAGGCCGTTTGGGGCAGTTCTTC. Translation: CASSLVGTGRLGQFF.

The chain employs TRBV3-1 (or the pseudogene TRBV3-2) and TRBJ2-1; 9 bases agree with TRBD2. The CDR3 spans 15 residues. Looked up from germline, CDR1 is LGHDT and CDR2 is YNNKEL (reference sequence). Losses at the gene ends were 4 bases for V and 9 bases for J; bases not matched to a gene: 10. The CDR3 is CASSLRGGREGEQFF. The DNA for the CDR3 is TGTGCCAGCAGCCTGCGAGGCGGGAGGGAGGGTGAGCAGTTCTTC.

This chain joins TRBV19 and TRBJ1-5, with D hard to call. The V gene lost 9 bases and the J gene lost 3 bases, with 12 bases spanning the gap. Germline V gives CDR1 LNHDA, CDR2 SQIVND (reference sequence). This CDR3 comprises 13 residues. CDR3 in amino acids: CASREGSNQPQHF. In nucleotides, the CDR3 is TGTGCCAGCCGCGAGGGATCCAATCAGCCCCAGCATTTT.

This rearrangement joins TRBV5-6 to TRBJ1-3; D remains ambiguous. This CDR3 comprises 15 residues. Per germline, CDR1 SGHDT and CDR2 YYEEEE. V dropped 3 bases and J dropped 0 bases, with 10 bases sitting between them. The CDR3 sequence: CASSYGSLSGNTIYF. CDR3 coding DNA: TGTGCCAGCAGCTACGGGTCCCTCTCTGGAAACACCATATATTTT. The full variable domain, in which reference TRBV5-6 and TRBJ1-3 provide the parts outside the CDR3, is DAGVTQSPTHLIKTRGQQVTLRCSPKSGHDTVSWYQQALGQGPQFIFQYYEEEERQRGNFPDRFSGHQFPNYSSELNVNALLLGDSALYLCASSYGSLSGNTIYFGEGSWLTVV.

The chain is built from TRBV28 and TRBJ1-3; D gene uncertain. Trimming shortened V by 7 bases and J by 0 bases, and 13 bases separated the two germline ends. The CDR3 contains 15 residues. Germline values: CDR1 MDHEN, CDR2 SYDVKM. CDR3 sequence reads: CASTLGQFSGNTIYF. DNA of the CDR3: TGTGCCAGCACCCTAGGCCAGTTCTCTGGAAACACCATATATTTT. The full variable domain, its missing parts supplied by reference TRBV28 and TRBJ1-3, is DVKVTQSSRYLVKRTGEKVFLECVQDMDHENMFWYRQDPGLGLRLIYFSYDVKMKEKGDIPEGYSVSREKKERFSLILESASTNQTSMYLCASTLGQFSGNTIYFGEGSWLTVV.

The rearrangement links TRBV30 to TRBJ2-7; the match to TRBD2 covers 8 bases. The CDR3 sequence is 14 residues long. Germline assignment: CDR1 GTSNPN and CDR2 SVGIG (reference sequence). The V gene end was trimmed by 5 bases and the J gene end by 3 bases; junction bases not matched to a gene: 9. This CDR3 is CAWGFGTRDYEQYF. CDR3 nucleotides: TGTGCCTGGGGTTTTGGGACTAGAGACTACGAGCAGTACTTC.

DNA for the CDR3: TGTGCCAGCAGCTTATATCCAGGGGACTACGAGCAGTACTTC. It encodes CASSLYPGDYEQYF. This rearrangement joins TRBV7-6 to TRBJ2-7; perhaps TRBD1 as D (6 bases). Germline V gene data show CDR1 as SGHVS and CDR2 as FNYEAQ. This CDR3 has 14 residues. V was shortened by 2 bases and J by 3 bases, with 11 bases between the two germline ends.

The chain recombines TRBV28 with TRBJ1-2; no definite D call. Germline V CDR1 and CDR2: MDHEN, SYDVKM. V lost 5 bases and J lost 4, with 23 bases in between. This CDR3 contains 17 residues. Here the CDR3 DNA reads TGTGCCAGCAGTCCCTTTCAAGATGCGGGATACATCTATGGCTACACCTTC. Translated, it gives CASSPFQDAGYIYGYTF.

The chain combines TRBV28 with TRBJ1-1; 8 nucleotides line up with TRBD1. With V trimmed by 6 bases and J by 3 bases, 9 bases remained unmatched. The CDR3 sequence is 15 residues long. Looked up from germline, CDR1 is MDHEN and CDR2 is SYDVKM. The DNA of the CDR3 is TGTGCCAGCAGCACCCCCGGACAGGGTGACACTGAAGCTTTCTTT. This translates into CASSTPGQGDTEAFF.